This TCR beta chain was profiled in a study of breast tumors, draining lymph nodes, adjacent tissues. Regarding the study as a whole: Compared with basal-like, luminal-like tumors shared significantly more repertoire with nontumor tissue. Data only fit, rather than demonstrated, lymph node origin of most tumor T cells. Tumor TCR diversity was below lymph nodes but above nontumor tissue.

Each CDR3 protein gets one entry after TCRdb re-called the multiplex PCR reads with MiXCR. The sample contains 170,000 or so distinct CDR3 sequences, roughly a third of which appear only once. In its sample, this clonotype was seen many times. Its target is unknown. The lymph nodes were axillary draining lymph nodes from breast cancer patients. Sequenced material: axillary lymph node tissue. The source is a female donor with breast cancer. Some clones in this sample may be carry-over from other donors' samples.

The CDR3 region has the DNA TGTGCCAGCCGGGTGCGGCAGGGGGCGAACGAGCAGTACTTC. Translating it yields CASRVRQGANEQYF. The chain couples TRBV6-2 or TRBV6-3 to TRBJ2-7, with 8 bases aligning to TRBD1. Germline-derived CDR1 and CDR2 are MNHEY and SVGEGT. This CDR3 is 14 amino acids long. V dropped 8 bases and J dropped 5; count of bases not matched to a gene: 11.